This TCR beta chain was documented in a study of blood T cells in healthy people across ages. The overall study: Through template switching, about one barcoded beta molecule was captured per two T cells, as measured in model experiments. Findings of the study overall: What prevented conclusive comparison of naive and antigen-experienced cells was that PBMCs were unsorted.

This clonotype was observed a few times. The antigen remains unidentified. Between the trimmed V and J ends, which lost 4 bases and 6 bases, there was a span of 23 bases. This CDR3 contains 17 residues. Germline V CDR1 and CDR2: LGHNA, YSLEER. The authors ran a second PCR of about 6 to 12 cycles using a sample-barcoded 5' primer and a J-beta primer mix. TCRdb re-called the 5' RACE reads through MiXCR, storing one row per CDR3 protein. This table holds around 780,000 distinct CDR3 sequences, more than 55% found once. Per sample, at least 5.5 micrograms of total RNA were extracted. The chain links TRBV4-3 to TRBJ2-3; D is perhaps TRBD1 (8 bases). The sequence was collected from a man between 35 and 55 years old in good health. Sequenced input: blood. The CDR3 bases are TGCGCCAGCAGCCGAATCCTCGGCGAACAGGGGGGGGATACGCAGTATTTT. As protein: CASSRILGEQGGDTQYF.